What follows are 3 T cell receptor beta chains derived from one specimen sequenced in a study of cytomegalovirus exposure and HLA in healthy donors. 60 Vbeta and 13 Jbeta primers were used in PCR. The repertoire was sequenced with immunoSEQ multiplex PCR; TCRdb's copy has only in-frame clones and lacks some. The table lists more than 90,000 clones, roughly 80% of them singletons. Sequencing used PBMCs. These receptor sequences come from a man aged 50 to 60 in good health and CMV-seropositive.

In its sample, this clone was seen a few times. The chain has TRBV30 and TRBJ1-1; the match to TRBD1 covers 7 bases. The CDR3 loop spans 12 amino acids. The ends lost 0 bases at V and 7 bases at J; junction bases unmatched: 2. Germline CDR1 GTSNPN, CDR2 SVGIG (reference sequence). CDR3 nucleotide sequence: TGTGCCTGGAGTGTACAGGGGAATGAAGCTTTCTTT. Its translation is CAWSVQGNEAFF.

The rearrangement joins TRBV28 to TRBJ1-2; a possible D gene is TRBD1 (5 bases). Germline V CDR1 and CDR2: MDHEN, SYDVKM. Trimming left V 6 bases short and J 6 bases short, with 14 bases between. This CDR3 region has 13 residues. The CDR3 is CASSLGGVDGYTF. The CDR3 DNA sequence: TGTGCCAGCAGCCTCGGGGGGGTCGATGGCTACACCTTC.

The chain carries TRBV15 and TRBJ1-2, with a tentative D call TRBD1 (5 bases). Trimming took off 5 bases at V and 6 bases at J, with 13 bases between the two ends. The CDR3 is made up of 13 amino acids. The germline V gene encodes CDR1 LNHNV and CDR2 YYDKDF (reference sequence). The CDR3 nucleotides read TGTGCCACCAGCGACCCCGCGGGGGATGGCTACACCTTC. Protein product: CATSDPAGDGYTF.